Shown below are 8 T cell receptor beta chains from a single sample sequenced in a study of control samples from healthy donors and cancer patients. Generated by immunoSEQ multiplex PCR, the TCRdb table keeps only in-frame clones and is missing some. Of more than 140,000 clones in the sample, more than 80% were seen once. The sample taken for sequencing was blood. These receptors were collected from a man between 18 and 29 years old in good health.

The CDR3 spells CAWKRTGADTQYF. The CDR3 region has the DNA TGTGCCTGGAAACGGACTGGGGCAGATACGCAGTATTTT. The V call is TRBV30, the J call TRBJ2-3; possibly TRBD2 for D (5 bases). The ends were cut back, 4 bases at V and 4 bases at J, with 12 bases in the middle. Looked up from germline, CDR1 is GTSNPN and CDR2 is SVGIG (reference sequence). The CDR3 totals 13 residues.

This chain connects TRBV9 to TRBJ2-3, with a possible D match to TRBD2 (5 bases). Trimming took 4 bases from V and 4 from J, leaving 13 bases between them. From germline, CDR1 is SGDLS and CDR2 YYNGEE. The CDR3 is made up of 14 amino acids. CDR3 nucleotide sequence: TGTGCCAGCAGCCCCTCCGGACTCGCAGATACGCAGTATTTT. Translating it yields CASSPSGLADTQYF.

CDR3 sequence reads: CASSTSGQGVDGYTF. CDR3 DNA sequence: TGTGCCAGCAGCACCAGTGGGCAGGGGGTTGACGGCTACACCTTC. The chain uses TRBV11-2 and TRBJ1-2; 7 bases match TRBD1. CDR3 length: 15 residues. V lost 5 bases to trimming and J lost 8 bases; unmatched junction nucleotides: 14. CDR1 and CDR2 from the germline V gene are SGHAT and FQNNGV.

The rearrangement uses TRBV4-1 and TRBJ1-1, with D perhaps TRBD1 (5 bases). The CDR3 spans 16 residues. V lost 0 bases and J lost 6, with 17 bases in between. Germline V CDR1 and CDR2: MGHRA, YSYEKL. CDR3 sequence reads: CASSQEGWREGAEAFF. The CDR3 nucleotides read TGCGCCAGCAGCCAAGAAGGTTGGAGGGAAGGGGCTGAAGCTTTCTTT.

V usage is TRBV30 and J usage is TRBJ1-2; D perhaps matches TRBD1 (6 bases). Trimming removed 0 bases from V and 4 bases from J, with 18 bases in between. The V gene's germline CDR1 is GTSNPN and CDR2 SVGIG (reference sequence). CDR3 length: 16 residues. CDR3 nucleotides: TGTGCCTGGAGTGTATCTAACAGGGTCGTGTCCTATGGCTACACCTTC. Protein: CAWSVSNRVVSYGYTF. The whole variable domain, filled in from reference TRBV30 and TRBJ1-2, reads SQTIHQWPATLVQPVGSPLSLECTVEGTSNPNLYWYRQAAGRGLQLLFYSVGIGQISSEVPQNLSASRPQDRQFILSSKKLLLSDSGFYLCAWSVSNRVVSYGYTFGSGTRLTVV.

The chain joins TRBV6-2 or TRBV6-3 to TRBJ2-4; D remains unclear. Germline CDR1 reads MNHEY; CDR2 reads SVGEGT. V was trimmed by 8 bases and J by 0 bases, leaving 8 bases between them. The CDR3 has 13 amino acids. The CDR3 DNA follows: TGTGCCAGCCGCCCCGTAGCCAAAAACATTCAGTACTTC. The encoded protein is CASRPVAKNIQYF.

This clone was seen a single time. The V gene is TRBV18, the J gene TRBJ1-4; tentatively, D is TRBD1 (6 bases). V was pared by 3 bases and J by 0 bases, with 11 bases between. The germline CDR1 and CDR2 sequences are KGHSH and LQKENI. CDR3 length: 16 amino acids. The CDR3 DNA is TGTGCCAGCTCACCCGGTGGACAGCCAACTAATGAAAAACTGTTTTTT. Residues: CASSPGGQPTNEKLFF.

The chain employs TRBV12-3 or TRBV12-4 and TRBJ2-7; no clear D gene. The V end was cut by 5 bases, the J end by 5 bases, with 10 bases between. The length of the CDR3 is 12 residues. CDR3 residues: CASSPPSHEQYF. The CDR3 DNA follows: TGTGCCAGCAGTCCCCCATCACACGAGCAGTACTTC.